What follows are 22 T cell receptor beta chains derived from one specimen sequenced in a study of graft-versus-host responses after intestinal transplantation. Method: immunoSEQ multiplex PCR; TCRdb's copy keeps in-frame clones and lacks some. Found here are about 19,000 clones, 86% of them singletons; the top ten hold 40% to 65%. The specimen was bone marrow, collected roughly 130 days after transplant. All receptors come from a human patient who received an intestinal transplant, so some T cells may come from the graft donor.

The chain combines TRBV27 with TRBJ1-6; D unclear. V was cut by 0 bases and J by 6 bases, with 9 bases left in between. The CDR3 length is 15 residues. Germline loops: CDR1 MNHEY, CDR2 SMNVEV (reference sequence). The DNA for the CDR3 is TGTGCCAGCAGTTTATCGGTTCAGTCTAATTCACCCCTCCACTTT. Its protein product is CASSLSVQSNSPLHF.

The chain carries TRBV30 and TRBJ1-2; D is unresolved. Germline loops: CDR1 GTSNPN, CDR2 SVGIG (reference sequence). Trimming took 5 bases from V and 4 from J, leaving 11 bases between them. The CDR3 contains 12 residues. CDR3 in DNA: TGTGCCTGGGGTGCGGGCTCCTATGGCTACACCTTC. It specifies CAWGAGSYGYTF.

This CDR3 is CASSLDRGSPTF. The CDR3 coding sequence is TGTGCCAGCAGCTTAGACCGCGGTTCGCCCACCTTC. The genes are TRBV7-8 and TRBJ1-2; D is uncertain. Trimming shortened V by 1 base and J by 13 bases, and 13 bases separated the two germline ends. Germline CDR1 reads SGHVS; CDR2 reads FQNEAQ. The CDR3 extends over 12 amino acids.

This chain joins TRBV11-2 and TRBJ2-7; no definite D call. CDR1 and CDR2 from the germline V gene are SGHAT and FQNNGV. The CDR3 runs 13 residues. Trimming took 1 base from V and 0 from J, leaving 4 bases between them. CDR3 residues: CASSLAVSYEQYF. CDR3 DNA: TGTGCCAGCAGCTTAGCGGTCTCCTACGAGCAGTACTTC.

The rearrangement links TRBV5-8 to TRBJ1-1, with no clear D. This CDR3 region has 14 residues. The ends were cut back, 4 bases at V and 5 bases at J, with 15 bases in the middle. The germline V gene encodes CDR1 SGHTS and CDR2 YDEGEE. The CDR3 here is CASSEFSAKTEAFF. In nucleotides, the CDR3 is TGTGCCAGCAGCGAATTTTCCGCCAAGACTGAAGCTTTCTTT.

V usage is TRBV13 and J usage is TRBJ2-1; 11 nucleotides line up with TRBD2. The V and J ends lost 0 bases and 9 bases, in that order; junction bases with no gene match: 7. Germline CDR1 and CDR2: PRHDT and FYEKMQ (reference sequence). The CDR3 has 16 amino acids. The DNA for the CDR3 is TGTGCCAGCAGCTTAGGGTTAGCGGGAGGGGGTAGTGAGCAGTTCTTC. It translates to CASSLGLAGGGSEQFF.

The rearrangement uses TRBV5-1 and TRBJ2-1; D gene uncertain. The germline gives CDR1 SGHRS, CDR2 YFSETQ. The ends were cut back, 1 base at V and 0 bases at J, with 8 bases in the middle. This CDR3 has 15 residues. CDR3 in DNA: TGCGCCAGCAGCTTGTCAGCTGACTCCTACAATGAGCAGTTCTTC. It specifies CASSLSADSYNEQFF.

The chain joins TRBV5-1 to TRBJ2-4, with TRBD1 identical over 9 bases. J lost 0 bases, V lost 0 bases, and 16 bases had no gene match. The CDR3 runs 21 residues. In germline, CDR1 is SGHRS, CDR2 YFSETQ. The CDR3 loop reads CASSLVRERDRDFLAKNIQYF. In nucleotides, the CDR3 is TGCGCCAGCAGCTTGGTTCGGGAGAGGGACAGGGACTTTTTAGCCAAAAACATTCAGTACTTC. Supplemented by reference TRBV5-1 and TRBJ2-4, the full variable domain reads KAGVTQTPRYLIKTRGQQVTLSCSPISGHRSVSWYQQTPGQGLQFLFEYFSETQRNKGNFPGRFSGRQFSNSRSEMNVSTLELGDSALYLCASSLVRERDRDFLAKNIQYFGAGTRLSVL.

As for this clone: The junction and the germline gene differ at one end; a read error may be behind it. The chain combines TRBV19 with TRBJ2-1; D uncertain. The CDR3 loop spans 13 amino acids. CDR1 is LNHDA, CDR2 SQIVND, per germline (reference sequence). The CDR3 DNA reads as TGTGCCAGTAACCTTGACTCCCACAATGAGCAGTTCTTC. Encoded protein: CASNLDSHNEQFF.

This clone was seen once. The V and J genes are TRBV27 and TRBJ2-7; D may be TRBD1 (6 bases). This CDR3 has 12 amino acids. The V gene's germline CDR1 is MNHEY and CDR2 SMNVEV (reference sequence). The ends were cut back, 7 bases at V and 4 bases at J, with 11 bases in the middle. CDR3 bases: TGTGCCAGCACTAACAGGGTTTACGAGCAGTACTTC. This translates into CASTNRVYEQYF.

The CDR3 loop is CASSLGTNYEQYF. In DNA form, the CDR3 reads TGTGCCAGCAGCTTAGGGACTAACTACGAGCAGTACTTC. The chain recombines TRBV7-3 with TRBJ2-5, with 7 bases lining up with TRBD2. Near its end, the DNA agrees better with TRBJ2-7, so the J call may be wrong. Germline lookup yields CDR1 SGHTA and CDR2 FQGTGA. The CDR3 consists of 13 residues.

Comments on this clone: The sample has other DNA sequences that encode this CDR3 too. This chain joins TRBV27 and TRBJ2-7; the match to TRBD2 covers 9 bases. The V gene end was trimmed by 3 bases and the J gene end by 6 bases; junction bases not matched to a gene: 9. Per the germline V gene, CDR1 is MNHEY and CDR2 is SMNVEV (reference sequence). The CDR3 is 15 amino acids. CDR3 loop: CASSLGSGSFTEQYF. CDR3 DNA sequence: TGTGCCAGCAGTTTGGGTAGCGGGAGTTTTACCGAGCAGTACTTC.

In the case of this clone: At one of its ends the junction is not consistent with the germline gene, which may arise from a read error. The CDR3 DNA follows: TGTGCCAGCAGTTCACGACTGGATCCCAATGAGCTGTTCTTC. Its protein is CASSSRLDPNELFF. The chain combines TRBV6-6 with TRBJ2-1, with D uncertain. Germline V gives CDR1 MNHNY, CDR2 SVGAGI (reference sequence). The CDR3 spans 14 residues.

CDR3 nucleotide sequence: TGTGCCAGCAGTAGGACAGGGGGCAATGGCTACACCTTC. The encoded protein is CASSRTGGNGYTF. This rearrangement joins TRBV2 to TRBJ1-2; 11 nucleotides agree with TRBD1. Germline CDR1 SNHLY, CDR2 FYNNEI. Trimming at V came to 5 bases and at J to 6 bases, leaving 2 bases not matched to a gene. This CDR3 spans 13 amino acids.

The J gene is TRBJ2-5, the V gene TRBV11-2; the D is unclear. The CDR3 runs to 13 residues. The germline V and J ends were trimmed by 2 bases and 4 bases, with 8 bases remaining between them. Germline loops: CDR1 SGHAT, CDR2 FQNNGV. CDR3 sequence (DNA): TGTGCCAGCAGCTTAATGGGTGGAGAGACCCAGTACTTC. Its translation is CASSLMGGETQYF.

The chain uses TRBV11-1 and TRBJ2-7; TRBD2 aligns across 9 bases. Germline loops: CDR1 SGHAT, CDR2 FQDESV (reference sequence). This CDR3 has 14 amino acids. The J segment lost 4 bases and the V segment lost 3 bases, leaving 4 bases of the junction unmatched. CDR3 nucleotide sequence: TGTGCCAGCAGCTTGACTAGCGGTAGGTACGAGCAGTACTTC. Residues: CASSLTSGRYEQYF.

The chain couples TRBV5-1 to TRBJ1-1, with D hard to call. V lost 0 bases and J lost 1, with 4 bases in between. CDR1 is SGHRS, CDR2 YFSETQ, per germline. CDR3 size: 13 residues. CDR3: CASSLEGNTEAFF. As DNA, the CDR3 is TGCGCCAGCAGCTTGGAGGGGAACACTGAAGCTTTCTTT.

The V and J genes are TRBV7-3 and TRBJ2-1, with TRBD2 matching over 13 bases. The length of the CDR3 is 16 residues. The V and J ends lost 5 bases and 9 bases, in that order; junction bases with no gene match: 10. Germline CDR1 SGHTA, CDR2 FQGTGA. CDR3 protein: CASSLLGTSGNREQFF. Here the CDR3 DNA reads TGTGCCAGCAGCCTCCTAGGGACTAGCGGGAATCGTGAGCAGTTCTTC.

This clone came up a few times. One end of the junction is discordant with germline, which a read error may explain. Other nucleotide sequences in the sample specify the same CDR3. The chain combines TRBV4-1 with TRBJ2-3; D perhaps matches TRBD2 (6 bases). From germline, CDR1 is MGHRA and CDR2 YSYEKL. The CDR3 covers 15 residues. CDR3 protein: CASSQAGGDTDTQYF. CDR3 nucleotides: TGTGCCAGCAGCCAAGCTGGCGGGGACACAGATACGCAGTATTTT.

This chain connects TRBV6-5 to TRBJ2-7; 10 nucleotides agree with TRBD1. CDR1 and CDR2 from the germline V gene are MNHEY and SVGAGI. The CDR3 covers 15 residues. Trimming removed 5 bases from V and 1 base from J; junction bases left unmatched: 5. CDR3 residues: CASSAGTGASYEQYF. CDR3 nucleotides: TGTGCCAGCAGTGCCGGGACAGGGGCATCCTACGAGCAGTACTTC.

The chain couples TRBV4-2 to TRBJ2-4, with a weak D call TRBD2 (5 bases). Trimming took off 3 bases at V and 5 bases at J, with 8 bases between the two ends. CDR1 and CDR2 from the germline V gene are LGHNA and YNFKEQ. This CDR3 is 13 amino acids long. The CDR3 nucleotides are TGTGCCAGCAGCCAGATCGGGGAAAACATTCAGTACTTC. Its translation is CASSQIGENIQYF.

This rearrangement joins TRBV6-6 to TRBJ1-2; 8 nucleotides agree with TRBD1. The J segment lost 8 bases and the V segment lost 0 bases, leaving 8 bases of the junction unmatched. The CDR3 runs 15 residues. Germline V gene lookup returns CDR1 MNHNY and CDR2 SVGAGI (reference sequence). The CDR3 nucleotides read TGTGCCAGCAGTTACTCGAAGTACAGGGGGGACGGCTACACCTTC. Its protein product is CASSYSKYRGDGYTF.